This T cell receptor (beta chain) appears in the sequencing data of a study of cytomegalovirus exposure and HLA in healthy donors. Profiling relied on immunoSEQ multiplex PCR, and the TCRdb table lists in-frame clones only, not all of them. Of 80,000 to 90,000 clones listed, roughly 96% are singletons. Broader study findings: Through in vitro validation, three CMV-associated chains were shown to be specific for CMV antigens.

Germline CDR1 reads SNHLY; CDR2 reads FYNNEI. The CDR3 covers 16 residues. V lost 6 bases and J lost 0, with 17 bases in between. On this clone: As yet, its antigen is unknown.

V and J are TRBV2 and TRBJ1-1, with a weak D call TRBD1 (6 bases). This receptor was identified in a man in his late teens or twenties in good health and CMV-seronegative. Sequences were obtained from PBMCs. DNA of the CDR3: TGTGCCAGCAGGGCCCCAGGACAGTCTATGAACACTGAAGCTTTCTTT. Its translation: CASRAPGQSMNTEAFF.